What follows are 13 T cell receptor beta chains derived from one specimen sequenced in a study of blood T cell repertoires in COVID-19. Generated by immunoSEQ multiplex PCR, the TCRdb table keeps only in-frame clones and is missing some. The sample has about 220,000 clones; roughly 84% are singletons. Sequencing used peripheral blood. The source of these receptors is a man over 45 who had recovered from COVID-19.

The chain couples TRBV19 to TRBJ2-1, with 7 bases fitting TRBD1. Looked up from germline, CDR1 is LNHDA and CDR2 is SQIVND (reference sequence). Trimming took 6 bases from V and 0 from J; bases not matched to a gene: 5. The CDR3 has 15 residues. This CDR3 is CASRLDRSSYNEQFF. The CDR3 DNA reads TGTGCCAGTAGGCTGGACAGGAGCTCCTACAATGAGCAGTTCTTC.

This clone has just one count. V usage is TRBV28 and J usage is TRBJ2-2, with D unresolved. The CDR3 has 13 residues. The ends were cut back, 7 bases at V and 7 bases at J, with 13 bases in the middle. Germline V lookup: CDR1 MDHEN, CDR2 SYDVKM. The CDR3 is CASTAPGFGELFF. In DNA, the CDR3 is TGTGCCAGCACCGCCCCGGGTTTCGGGGAGCTGTTTTTT.

This chain uses TRBV4-1 with TRBJ2-2; 9 bases match TRBD2. The CDR3 spans 18 residues. CDR1 and CDR2 (germline): MGHRA, YSYEKL. V was clipped by 4 bases and J by 3 bases; unmatched bases: 12. CDR3 amino acids: CASSPRLGGRADTGELFF. CDR3 coding DNA: TGCGCCAGCAGCCCCCGGCTGGGCGGGAGGGCCGACACCGGGGAGCTGTTTTTT.

The chain joins TRBV19 to TRBJ2-1; D possibly corresponds to TRBD1 (5 bases). V lost 7 bases and J lost 10, with 23 bases in between. The CDR3 loop spans 15 amino acids. Germline lookup yields CDR1 LNHDA and CDR2 SQIVND (reference sequence). CDR3 sequence (DNA): TGTGCCAGTACCCCCGACAGCCCTGGGGTAGGAGAGCAGTTCTTC. It is translated as CASTPDSPGVGEQFF.

The genes are TRBV6-1 and TRBJ1-2; D is undetermined. The CDR3 runs 18 residues. Germline-derived CDR1 and CDR2 are MNHNS and SASEGT. The V end lost 2 bases, the J end lost 8 bases, and 27 bases lay between the germline ends. The CDR3 DNA is TGTGCCAGCAGTGAACAGCCGGGTGGGAGACGCACCGGTTGGGGCTACACCTTC. It translates to CASSEQPGGRRTGWGYTF.

V usage is TRBV28 and J usage is TRBJ1-1, with D uncertain. V lost 6 bases and J 2 bases, leaving 4 bases between the germline ends. Germline V gene data show CDR1 as MDHEN and CDR2 as SYDVKM. CDR3 size: 11 residues. The CDR3 DNA is TGTGCCAGCAGAACTAACACTGAAGCTTTCTTT. Translating it yields CASRTNTEAFF.

This chain uses TRBV28 with TRBJ2-3; 9 nucleotides agree with TRBD2. Trimming cost V 7 bases and J 4 bases; bases outside gene matches: 9. The CDR3 is made up of 15 amino acids. Germline lookup yields CDR1 MDHEN and CDR2 SYDVKM. This CDR3 reads CASIQRAGGADTQYF. The CDR3 nucleotides are TGTGCCAGCATCCAGCGGGCGGGAGGGGCAGATACGCAGTATTTT.

Written as DNA, the CDR3 is TGTGCCAGCAGTTTTCGGTACGAAGGGCGGGAGAGTGTAGGCACAGATACGCAGTATTTT. Translated, it gives CASSFRYEGRESVGTDTQYF. The chain carries TRBV27 and TRBJ2-3, with 7 bases identical to TRBD2. Germline lookup yields CDR1 MNHEY and CDR2 SMNVEV (reference sequence). The CDR3 spans 20 residues. After removal of 3 bases from V and 1 base from J, the junction contained 19 bases not matched to a gene.

The chain employs TRBV2 and TRBJ1-1, with D maybe TRBD1 (5 bases). Looked up from germline, CDR1 is SNHLY and CDR2 is FYNNEI. CDR3 length: 15 amino acids. V dropped 1 base and J dropped 4 bases, with 13 bases sitting between them. CDR3 region: CASSEGLGVVTEAFF. The DNA of the CDR3 is TGTGCCAGCAGTGAAGGCCTAGGGGTAGTCACTGAAGCTTTCTTT.

The chain is built from TRBV7-9 and TRBJ2-1, with D perhaps matching TRBD2 (5 bases). The CDR3 is 14 residues long. Germline V lookup: CDR1 SEHNR, CDR2 FQNEAQ (reference sequence). V was pared by 1 base and J by 8 bases, with 12 bases between. The CDR3: CASSLEYEGDEQFF. For the CDR3, the DNA is TGTGCCAGCAGCTTAGAGTATGAGGGCGATGAGCAGTTCTTC.

V usage is TRBV5-1 and J usage is TRBJ1-4; a possible D gene is TRBD1 (5 bases). Germline V gene sequence: CDR1 SGHRS, CDR2 YFSETQ. This CDR3 has 15 amino acids. V was cut by 6 bases and J by 3 bases, with 15 bases left in between. CDR3 in amino acids: CASTYLGGANEKLFF. The CDR3 DNA reads as TGCGCCAGCACTTACCTCGGGGGAGCTAATGAAAAACTGTTTTTT.

The chain recombines TRBV18 with TRBJ1-2, with TRBD1 as a possible D gene (6 bases). The CDR3 runs 15 residues. Trimming took 3 bases from V and 0 from J, leaving 11 bases between them. Germline CDR1 KGHSH, CDR2 LQKENI. The CDR3 DNA follows: TGTGCCAGCTCACCCGGGACACAATCTAACTATGGCTACACCTTC. Residues: CASSPGTQSNYGYTF.

The chain joins TRBV3-1 (or the pseudogene TRBV3-2) to TRBJ1-3; D unclear. CDR1 LGHDT and CDR2 YNNKEL come from the germline V gene (reference sequence). V dropped 2 bases and J dropped 4 bases, with 18 bases sitting between them. There are 17 residues in the CDR3. The CDR3 coding sequence is TGTGCCAGCAGCCAACTGTCTACGGGAAGAGAAGGAAACACCATATATTTT. This encodes CASSQLSTGREGNTIYF.